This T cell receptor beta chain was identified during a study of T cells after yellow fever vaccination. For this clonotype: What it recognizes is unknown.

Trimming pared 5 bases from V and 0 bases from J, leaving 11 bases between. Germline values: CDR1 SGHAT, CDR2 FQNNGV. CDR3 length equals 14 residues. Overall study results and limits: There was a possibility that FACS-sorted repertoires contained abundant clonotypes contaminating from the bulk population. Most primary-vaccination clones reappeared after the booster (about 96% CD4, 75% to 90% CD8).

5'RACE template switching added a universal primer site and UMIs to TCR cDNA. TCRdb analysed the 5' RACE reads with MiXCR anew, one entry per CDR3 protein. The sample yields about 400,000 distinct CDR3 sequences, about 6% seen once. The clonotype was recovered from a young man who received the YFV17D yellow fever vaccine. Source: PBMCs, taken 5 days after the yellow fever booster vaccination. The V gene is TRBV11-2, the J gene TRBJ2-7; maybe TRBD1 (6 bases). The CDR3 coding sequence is TGTGCCAGCAGCAACCGGGACATCTCCTACGAGCAGTACTTC. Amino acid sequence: CASSNRDISYEQYF.